The clone carrying this T cell receptor beta chain was seen more than once but under ten times. The sample is drawn from a study of CD8+ T cells in alopecia areata. With 3 bases removed from V and 4 bases from J, the gap between germline ends came to 9 bases. Germline CDR1 reads SQVTM; CDR2 reads ANQGSEA. This CDR3 spans 12 amino acids. RNA was isolated and reverse transcribed to cDNA, the sequencing template. Assay used: immunoSEQ multiplex PCR; TCRdb lists only in-frame clones, some missing. The data show about 140,000 clones, around 57% seen once. Sequencing was done on a sample of CD4+ T cells sorted from blood. This TCR was recovered from a human donor in good health. The V and J genes are TRBV29-1 and TRBJ1-1; D remains unclear. CDR3 sequence reads: CSVDRTGTEAFF. The CDR3 DNA sequence: TGCAGCGTTGATCGGACGGGCACTGAAGCTTTCTTT.